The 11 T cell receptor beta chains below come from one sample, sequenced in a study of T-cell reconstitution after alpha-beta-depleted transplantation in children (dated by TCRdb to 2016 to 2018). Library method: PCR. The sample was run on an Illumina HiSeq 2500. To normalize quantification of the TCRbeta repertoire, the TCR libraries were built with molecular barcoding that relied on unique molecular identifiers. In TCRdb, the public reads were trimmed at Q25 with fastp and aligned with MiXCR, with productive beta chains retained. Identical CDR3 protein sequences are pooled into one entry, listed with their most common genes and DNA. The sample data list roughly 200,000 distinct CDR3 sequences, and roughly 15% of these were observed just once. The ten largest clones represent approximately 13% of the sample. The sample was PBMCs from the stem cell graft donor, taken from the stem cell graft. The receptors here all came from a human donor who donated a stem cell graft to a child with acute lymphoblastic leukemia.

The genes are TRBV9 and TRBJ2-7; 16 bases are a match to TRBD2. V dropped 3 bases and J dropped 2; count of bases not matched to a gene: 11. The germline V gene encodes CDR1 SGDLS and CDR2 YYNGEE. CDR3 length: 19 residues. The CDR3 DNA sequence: TGTGCCAGCAGCGCACTACCGGGACTAGCGGGAGGGCCTCCCTACGAGCAGTACTTC. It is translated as CASSALPGLAGGPPYEQYF.

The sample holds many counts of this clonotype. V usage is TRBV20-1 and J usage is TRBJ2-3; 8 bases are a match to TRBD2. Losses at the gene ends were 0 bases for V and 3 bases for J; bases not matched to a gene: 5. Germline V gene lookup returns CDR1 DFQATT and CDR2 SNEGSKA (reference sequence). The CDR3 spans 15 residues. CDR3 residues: CSARDSGITTDTQYF. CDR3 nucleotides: TGCAGTGCTAGAGATAGCGGGATAACGACAGATACGCAGTATTTT.

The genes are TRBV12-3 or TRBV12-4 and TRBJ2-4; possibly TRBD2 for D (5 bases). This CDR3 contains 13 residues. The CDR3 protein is CDGQRLAKNIQYF. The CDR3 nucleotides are TGTGACGGCCAGCGGCTAGCCAAAAACATTCAGTACTTC.

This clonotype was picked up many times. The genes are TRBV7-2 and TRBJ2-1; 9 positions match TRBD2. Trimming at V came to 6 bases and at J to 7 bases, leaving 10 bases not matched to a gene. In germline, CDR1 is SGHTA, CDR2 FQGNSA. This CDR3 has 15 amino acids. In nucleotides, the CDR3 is TGTGCCAGCAGAACACATGGACTAGCGCGTAATGAGCAGTTCTTC. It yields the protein CASRTHGLARNEQFF.

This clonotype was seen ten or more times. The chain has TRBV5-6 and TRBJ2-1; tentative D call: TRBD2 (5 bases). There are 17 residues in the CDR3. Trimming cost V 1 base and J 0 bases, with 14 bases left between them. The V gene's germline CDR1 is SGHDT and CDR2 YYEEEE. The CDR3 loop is CASSLWELRSSYNEQFF. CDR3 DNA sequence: TGTGCCAGCAGCTTGTGGGAGCTCCGGAGCTCCTACAATGAGCAGTTCTTC.

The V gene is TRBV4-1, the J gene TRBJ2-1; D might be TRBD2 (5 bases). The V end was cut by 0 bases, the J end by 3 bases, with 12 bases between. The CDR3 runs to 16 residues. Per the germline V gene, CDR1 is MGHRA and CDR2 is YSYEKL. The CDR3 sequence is CASSQDPAVNYNEQFF. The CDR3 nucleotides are TGCGCCAGCAGCCAAGATCCAGCGGTAAACTACAATGAGCAGTTCTTC.

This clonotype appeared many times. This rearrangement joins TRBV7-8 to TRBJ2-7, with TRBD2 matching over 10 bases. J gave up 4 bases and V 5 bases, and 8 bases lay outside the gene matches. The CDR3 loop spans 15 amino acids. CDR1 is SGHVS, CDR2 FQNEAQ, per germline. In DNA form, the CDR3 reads TGTGCCAGCAGCCTGGCTAGCGGGAGACGGTACGAGCAGTACTTC. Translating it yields CASSLASGRRYEQYF.

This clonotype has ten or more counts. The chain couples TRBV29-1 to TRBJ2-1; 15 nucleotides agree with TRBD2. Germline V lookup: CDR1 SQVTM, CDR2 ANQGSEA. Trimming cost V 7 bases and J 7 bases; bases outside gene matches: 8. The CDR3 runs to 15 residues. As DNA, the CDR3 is TGCAGCGCCTATCGGGGGACTAGCGGGAGGAATGAGCAGTTCTTC. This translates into CSAYRGTSGRNEQFF.

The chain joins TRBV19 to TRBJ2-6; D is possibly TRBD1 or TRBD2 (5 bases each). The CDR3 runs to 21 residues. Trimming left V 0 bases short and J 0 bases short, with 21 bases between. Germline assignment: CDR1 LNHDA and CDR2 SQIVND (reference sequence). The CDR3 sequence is CASSIDPPSFEGRSGANVLTF. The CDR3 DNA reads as TGTGCCAGTAGTATAGACCCCCCGTCCTTCGAGGGGCGCTCTGGGGCCAACGTCCTGACTTTC.

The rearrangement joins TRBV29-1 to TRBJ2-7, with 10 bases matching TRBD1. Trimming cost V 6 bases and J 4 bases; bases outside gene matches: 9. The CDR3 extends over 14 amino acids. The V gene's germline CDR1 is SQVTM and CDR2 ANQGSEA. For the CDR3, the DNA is TGCAGCGTCACAAACCGGGACAGGGGTTACGAGCAGTACTTC. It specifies CSVTNRDRGYEQYF.

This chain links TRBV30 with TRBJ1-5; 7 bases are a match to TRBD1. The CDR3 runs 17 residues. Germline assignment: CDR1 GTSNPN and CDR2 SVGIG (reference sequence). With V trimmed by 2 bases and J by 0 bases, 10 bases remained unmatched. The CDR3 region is CAWSRQGDTYSNQPQHF. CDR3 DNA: TGTGCCTGGAGTCGCCAGGGGGATACATATAGCAATCAGCCCCAGCATTTT.